Presented here are 16 T cell receptor beta chains from one specimen sequenced in a study of T cells in Graves' hyperthyroidism and ophthalmopathy. Amplified regions were TCR beta CDR3 sequences from RNA transcripts. During a first-round RT-PCR of the TCR CDR3, the HTBI primer set was used. One entry per CDR3 protein results from TCRdb running MiXCR on the multiplex PCR reads. The sample contains roughly 380,000 distinct CDR3 sequences, approximately 15% of which appear only once. Sequencing used blood. The receptors come from a woman aged 55-69 years with Graves' hyperthyroidism.

Ten or more counts support this clonotype. This chain connects TRBV5-1 to TRBJ2-1, with TRBD2 identical over 9 bases. Trimming cost V 4 bases and J 3 bases; bases outside gene matches: 8. CDR3 length equals 16 residues. Germline CDR1 SGHRS, CDR2 YFSETQ. The CDR3 loop is CASSPGDSGSYNEQFF. The CDR3 nucleotides are TGCGCCAGCAGCCCCGGGGATAGCGGGAGCTACAATGAGCAGTTCTTC.

This clonotype showed up many times. V and J are TRBV12-3 or TRBV12-4 and TRBJ2-7; 10 bases line up with TRBD2. This CDR3 is 14 amino acids long. The V segment lost 5 bases and the J segment 3 bases; nucleotides outside the gene matches: 4. The CDR3 DNA is TGTGCCAGCAGTCCTCTAGCGGGAGTCTACGAGCAGTACTTC. Amino acid sequence: CASSPLAGVYEQYF.

A few counts support this clonotype. CDR3 DNA: TGTGCCAGCAGCCAAGCTTTCGGGAGACCCTACAATGAGCAGTTCTTC. This translates into CASSQAFGRPYNEQFF. The rearrangement uses TRBV4-2 and TRBJ2-1; the D gene is possibly TRBD2 (6 bases). Trimming removed 1 base at V and 2 bases at J, with 12 bases between. CDR1 and CDR2 (germline): LGHNA, YNFKEQ. The CDR3 is 16 amino acids.

The rearrangement joins TRBV20-1 to TRBJ2-1; 11 bases fit TRBD2. J lost 8 bases, V lost 2 bases, and 8 bases had no gene match. CDR1 is DFQATT and CDR2 is SNEGSKA in the germline V gene (reference sequence). The CDR3 spans 15 residues. CDR3 in DNA: TGCAGTGCTAGATCCCCTAGCGGGAGGTTGGATGAGCAGTTCTTC. Its translation is CSARSPSGRLDEQFF.

This clonotype was counted only a few times. This chain joins TRBV18 and TRBJ2-7; 10 bases agree with TRBD2. From germline, CDR1 is KGHSH and CDR2 LQKENI. Trimming at V came to 3 bases and at J to 5 bases, leaving 1 base not matched to a gene. This CDR3 has 13 residues. CDR3 amino acids: CASSPGTSDEQYF. The CDR3 region has the DNA TGTGCCAGCTCACCCGGGACTAGCGACGAGCAGTACTTC.

This clonotype was counted many times. The chain recombines TRBV20-1 with TRBJ2-2; D is possibly TRBD1 (6 bases). Germline CDR1 and CDR2: DFQATT and SNEGSKA (reference sequence). The CDR3 is made up of 13 amino acids. V lost 3 bases to trimming and J lost 2 bases, with 7 bases between them. The CDR3 sequence: CSARDSNTGELFF. The CDR3 nucleotides are TGCAGTGCTAGGGACAGCAACACCGGGGAGCTGTTTTTT.

This clonotype was counted many times. In DNA form, the CDR3 reads TGTGCCAGCAGCTTCGGGACAGGGAGTTACTACGAGCAGTACTTC. It yields the protein CASSFGTGSYYEQYF. This chain connects TRBV7-2 to TRBJ2-7, with 9 positions matching TRBD1. The CDR3 is 15 amino acids. Germline-derived CDR1 and CDR2 are SGHTA and FQGNSA. Trimming took 3 bases from V and 3 from J; bases not matched to a gene: 6.

This clonotype was seen many times. The gene calls are TRBV28 and TRBJ2-1; D unclear. The V gene lost 5 bases and the J gene lost 4 bases, with 6 bases spanning the gap. The CDR3 spans 12 residues. Germline CDR1 MDHEN, CDR2 SYDVKM. CDR3 in amino acids: CASSLRYNEQFF. In DNA, the CDR3 is TGTGCCAGCAGTCTGAGGTACAATGAGCAGTTCTTC.

CDR3 loop: CAISEWDRGSADTQYF. Here the CDR3 DNA reads TGTGCCATCAGTGAGTGGGACAGGGGGTCGGCAGATACGCAGTATTTT. The chain combines TRBV10-3 with TRBJ2-3, with 11 bases identical to TRBD1. The CDR3 is made up of 16 amino acids. Trimming removed 1 base from V and 4 bases from J; junction bases left unmatched: 4. Germline CDR1 reads ENHRY; CDR2 reads SYGVKD.

This clonotype has only a few counts. The chain combines TRBV28 with TRBJ1-2; D ambiguous. Germline assignment: CDR1 MDHEN and CDR2 SYDVKM. The CDR3 is 12 residues long. Trimming removed 3 bases at V and 4 bases at J, with 6 bases between. The CDR3 coding sequence is TGTGCCAGCAGTTTTATGGGCTATGGCTACACCTTC. Translating it yields CASSFMGYGYTF.

This clonotype has only a few counts. The CDR3 nucleotides are TGTGCCAGCAGCTTACCGGGGCTGGGGCAGCCCCAGCATTTT. Its protein product is CASSLPGLGQPQHF. The V and J genes are TRBV7-9 and TRBJ1-5, with a possible D match to TRBD1 (5 bases). The ends were cut back, 2 bases at V and 7 bases at J, with 12 bases in the middle. The CDR3 is 14 amino acids. Looked up from germline, CDR1 is SEHNR and CDR2 is FQNEAQ (reference sequence). The full variable domain, with the rest looked up from reference TRBV7-9 and TRBJ1-5, is DTGVSQNPRHKITKRGQNVTFRCDPISEHNRLYWYRQTLGQGPEFLTYFQNEAQLEKSRLLSDRFSAERPKGSFSTLEIQRTEQGDSAMYLCASSLPGLGQPQHFGDGTRLSIL.

The V and J genes are TRBV6-2 or TRBV6-3 and TRBJ2-5; possible D gene TRBD2, 6 bases. The length of the CDR3 is 15 residues. Germline V gene data show CDR1 as MNHEY and CDR2 as SVGEGT. The V gene lost 6 bases and the J gene lost 1 base, with 15 bases spanning the gap. The CDR3 DNA sequence: TGTGCCAGCAGGGACTATGGACGTTTCCAAGAGACCCAGTACTTC. Encoded protein: CASRDYGRFQETQYF.

This clonotype was counted many times. The V and J genes are TRBV5-1 and TRBJ2-2; TRBD1 matches 9 bases. Germline lookup yields CDR1 SGHRS and CDR2 YFSETQ. The CDR3 covers 16 residues. The ends lost 4 bases at V and 6 bases at J; junction bases unmatched: 10. The CDR3 DNA sequence: TGCGCCAGCAGCCTCCCGGGACAGGGAAGTGCCGGGGAGCTGTTTTTT. Protein: CASSLPGQGSAGELFF.

The chain couples TRBV28 to TRBJ2-1; 10 positions match TRBD1. J lost 7 bases, V lost 3 bases, and 9 bases had no gene match. The CDR3 extends over 16 amino acids. The V gene's germline CDR1 is MDHEN and CDR2 SYDVKM. CDR3: CASSFGTGATGNEQFF. CDR3 bases: TGTGCCAGCAGTTTTGGGACAGGGGCGACGGGGAATGAGCAGTTCTTC.

This clonotype was recorded many times. The gene calls are TRBV28 and TRBJ1-5; D gene uncertain. The length of the CDR3 is 12 residues. The germline V gene has CDR1 MDHEN and CDR2 SYDVKM. V lost 6 bases and J lost 10, with 13 bases in between. In DNA, the CDR3 is TGTGCCAGCAGCCTCCCCCAGACACCCCAGCATTTT. Translated, it gives CASSLPQTPQHF.

The DNA for the CDR3 is TGTGCCAGCAGCTTTGGGGCGGGGACTGAAGCTTTCTTT. Its translation: CASSFGAGTEAFF. The V and J genes are TRBV9 and TRBJ1-1; D perhaps matches TRBD1 (5 bases). From germline, CDR1 is SGDLS and CDR2 YYNGEE. With 4 bases removed from V and 5 bases from J, the gap between germline ends came to 12 bases. CDR3 length: 13 residues.